This is a list of T cell receptor beta chains from one sample in a study of response to subunit inactivated influenza vaccine. TCRdb recomputed calls from the RT-PCR reads with MiXCR, one row per CDR3 protein. The sample lists about 520,000 distinct CDR3 sequences, 9.5% to 12% seen once, with approximately 12% in the top ten. Sequences were derived from PBMCs from blood, sampled about 40 days after vaccination. Source of these receptors: a man in his fifties or sixties who received an inactivated influenza vaccine. Each CDR3 is given with its conserved first and last residue. D genes are given only for firm matches. Expanded clones are given a class, and other clones once, few, many or no size at all.

d_call j_call clone_size v_call cdr3_nt cdr3_aa
TRBD2 TRBJ2-4 many TRBV6-5 TGTGCCAGCAGTTACTCGCTAGCGGGGGGCGAAAACATTCAGTACTTC CASSYSLAGGENIQYF
TRBD1 TRBJ2-1 - TRBV7-8 TGTGCCAGCAGCTTAGGTGGACAGGGAAACTACAATGAGCAGTTCTTC CASSLGGQGNYNEQFF
- TRBJ2-7 once TRBV7-6 TGTGCCAGCGGAGGGACCGACGAGCAGTACTTC CASGGTDEQYF
TRBD1 TRBJ1-2 - TRBV28 TGTGCCAGCAGGATCGGGACAGGGGGCCGGTATGGCTACACCTTC CASRIGTGGRYGYTF
TRBD1 TRBJ2-3 - TRBV5-5 TGTGCCAGCAGGAAACAGGGGTTAGTGGATACGCAGTATTTT CASRKQGLVDTQYF
- TRBJ2-2 - TRBV6-1 TGTGCCAGCCTGGGATTCGAGTTTCGGGCCGGGGAGCTGTTTTTT CASLGFEFRAGELFF
- TRBJ2-7 - TRBV6-5 TGTGCCAGCAGTTACTCGTCAGCAGGGCCCGAGCAGTACTTC CASSYSSAGPEQYF
TRBD2 TRBJ2-1 few TRBV20-1 TGCAGTGCCTCTGGGCTAGCGGGAACCTACAATGAGCAGTTCTTC CSASGLAGTYNEQFF
TRBD2 TRBJ2-7 few TRBV20-1 TGCAGTGCTAGCGCTAGCGGGAGCTCCTACGAGCAGTACTTC CSASASGSSYEQYF
- TRBJ1-5 few TRBV12-5 TGTGCTAGTGGTTTGGAAGCCGATCAGCCCCAGCATTTT CASGLEADQPQHF
- TRBJ2-7 - TRBV11-2 TGTGCCAGCAGCCCACTCGAGGGGGTCGGGCAGTACTTC CASSPLEGVGQYF
TRBD2 TRBJ2-3 few TRBV12-3/TRBV12-4 TGTGCCAGCAGTTTCGGGGGGGCGAAAGATACGCAGTATTTT CASSFGGAKDTQYF
- TRBJ2-5 - TRBV6-5 TGTGCCAGCAGTTCCTACTCGGGACGGTGGGGAGAGACCCAGTACTTC CASSSYSGRWGETQYF
TRBD1 TRBJ2-5 - TRBV7-9 TGTGCCAGCAGCTTAGTTGGGGACAGCCAAGAGACCCAGTACTTC CASSLVGDSQETQYF
TRBD2 TRBJ2-2 few TRBV12-3/TRBV12-4 TGTGCCAGCAGTCCAACTGGGGCGGGAGGGATGGAGGAGCTGTTTTTT CASSPTGAGGMEELFF
TRBD2 TRBJ2-1 few TRBV11-1 TGTGCCAGCAGCTTAGCACGGTGGCTAGCGGGAGGAGTGTATGAGCAGTTCTTC CASSLARWLAGGVYEQFF
TRBD1 TRBJ2-3 - TRBV11-2 TGTGCCAGCAGACGTATCCACAGGGGTAGTAAGGATACGCAGTATTTT CASRRIHRGSKDTQYF
- TRBJ2-7 few TRBV6-2/TRBV6-3 TGTGCCAGCAGTTACTCGAGGCGTCTCTCAACCTACGAGCAGTACTTC CASSYSRRLSTYEQYF
TRBD2 TRBJ2-1 once TRBV20-1 TGCTTTGCTAGAGTATTGCGGCAGGGAGGGGATGAGCAGTTCTTC CFARVLRQGGDEQFF
- TRBJ1-1 once TRBV4-1 TGCGCCAGCAGCCAAGATCAGACAGAATGGGTGAACACTGAAGCTTTCTTT CASSQDQTEWVNTEAFF
TRBD2 TRBJ2-1 few TRBV12-3/TRBV12-4 TGTGCCAACGCCAATAGCGGGAGTGGGTACAATGAGCAGTTCTTC CANANSGSGYNEQFF
TRBD2 TRBJ2-1 - TRBV7-2 TGTGCCAGCAGCCGCACCGGGACTAGGAATGGCGATGAGCAGTTCTTC CASSRTGTRNGDEQFF
TRBD2 TRBJ2-3 many TRBV7-2 TGTGCCAGCAGCTTACAGAGCGGGGGCGCTAGCACAGATACGCAGTATTTT CASSLQSGGASTDTQYF
TRBD2 TRBJ2-3 few TRBV6-5 TGTGCCAGCAGTTATGTAGGACTAGCCCCAGATACGCAGTATTTT CASSYVGLAPDTQYF
- TRBJ2-7 - TRBV24-1 TGTGCCACCAGTGATTTGCTTCAAAGGGGAACCTACGAGCAGTACTTC CATSDLLQRGTYEQYF
TRBD2 TRBJ2-1 few TRBV11-2 TGTGCCAGCAGCTCGCCGGGACTAGCGGGGGAAATAAGCTCCTACAATGAGCAGTTCTTC CASSSPGLAGEISSYNEQFF
- TRBJ1-1 once TRBV30 TGTGCCTGGAACCTTCTCGACACTGAAGCTTTCTTT CAWNLLDTEAFF
TRBD1 TRBJ2-3 - TRBV20-1 TGCAGTGCTAGAGGGACAGGGTATCCAGATACGCAGTATTTT CSARGTGYPDTQYF